This T cell receptor beta chain was obtained from a study of blood T cells in healthy people across ages. Study-level results: Strong correlation linked observed beta diversity and percent naive T cells.

Every donor gave 8.5 to 10 milliliters of peripheral blood. Trimming removed 8 bases from V and 4 bases from J, with 13 bases in between. Germline CDR1 reads SGHVS; CDR2 reads FQNEAQ. The CDR3 extends over 13 amino acids. In its sample, this clonotype was seen a few times. Its cognate antigen is unknown. The second PCR ran 7 to 11 cycles with a sample-barcoded 5' primer and J-beta primers. TCRdb re-derived calls from the 5' RACE reads in MiXCR, one entry per CDR3 protein. The sample includes about 760,000 distinct CDR3 sequences, 25% of them seen just once. These same records also appear under a second study, on T cells of mothers and their children.

The receptor's source is a boy younger than 18 in good health. Sequenced sample: blood. This chain uses TRBV7-8 with TRBJ2-3; D gene unclear. The CDR3 sequence is CASREMGSDTQYF. The CDR3 DNA follows: TGTGCCAGCCGCGAGATGGGATCAGATACGCAGTATTTT.